This T cell receptor (beta chain) is from a study of blood T cells in healthy people across ages. V dropped 3 bases and J dropped 13 bases, with 26 bases sitting between them. The germline gives CDR1 SGHRS, CDR2 YFSETQ. The CDR3 covers 16 residues. A second PCR of about 7 to 11 cycles used a sample-barcoded 5' primer and a J-beta primer mix. TCRdb itself ran the 5' RACE reads through MiXCR, one entry per CDR3 protein. The table lists about 780,000 distinct CDR3 sequences, around half of them singletons. The sequenced sample consisted of blood. This clonotype was sampled from an older man in good health. The V and J genes are TRBV5-1 and TRBJ2-4; D could derive from TRBD1 or TRBD2 (5 bases each). In nucleotides, the CDR3 is TGCGCCAGCAGCTCCAACGACTACGGGGCGTTGGGTGAGCAGTACTTC. Translating it yields CASSSNDYGALGEQYF.